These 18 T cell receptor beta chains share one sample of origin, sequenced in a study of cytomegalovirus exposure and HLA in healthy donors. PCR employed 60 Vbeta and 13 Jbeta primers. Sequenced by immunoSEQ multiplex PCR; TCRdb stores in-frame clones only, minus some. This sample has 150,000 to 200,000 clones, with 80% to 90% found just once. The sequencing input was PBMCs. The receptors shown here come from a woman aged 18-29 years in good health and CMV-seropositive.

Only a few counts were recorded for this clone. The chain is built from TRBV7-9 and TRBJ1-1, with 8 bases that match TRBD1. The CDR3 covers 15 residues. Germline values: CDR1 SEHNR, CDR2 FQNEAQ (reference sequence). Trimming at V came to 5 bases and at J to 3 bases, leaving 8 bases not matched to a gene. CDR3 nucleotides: TGTGCCAGCAGCCCCGGACAGGGTTTGGACACTGAAGCTTTCTTT. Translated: CASSPGQGLDTEAFF.

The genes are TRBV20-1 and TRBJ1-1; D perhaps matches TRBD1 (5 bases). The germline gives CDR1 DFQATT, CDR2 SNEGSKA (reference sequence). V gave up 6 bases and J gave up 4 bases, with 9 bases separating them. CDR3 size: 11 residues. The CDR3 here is CSAAGGTEAFF. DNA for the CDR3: TGCAGTGCCGCCGGGGGCACTGAAGCTTTCTTT.

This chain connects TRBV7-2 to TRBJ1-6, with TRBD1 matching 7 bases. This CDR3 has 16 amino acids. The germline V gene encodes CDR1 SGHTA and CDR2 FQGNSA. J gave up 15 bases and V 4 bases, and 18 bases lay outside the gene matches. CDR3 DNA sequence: TGTGCCAGCAGCTCCCGTTTACAGGGGCTCCTGTCTCTCCTCCACTTT. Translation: CASSSRLQGLLSLLHF. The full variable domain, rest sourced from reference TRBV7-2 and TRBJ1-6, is GAGVSQSPSNKVTEKGKDVELRCDPISGHTALYWYRQSLGQGLEFLIYFQGNSAPDKSGLPSDRFSAERTGGSVSTLTIQRTQQEDSAVYLCASSSRLQGLLSLLHFGNGTRLTVT.

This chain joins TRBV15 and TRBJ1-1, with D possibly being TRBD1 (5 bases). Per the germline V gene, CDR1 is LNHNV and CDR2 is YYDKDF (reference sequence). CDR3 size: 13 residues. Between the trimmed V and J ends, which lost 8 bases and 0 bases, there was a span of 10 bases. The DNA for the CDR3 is TGTGCCACCTCAGACAGACTGAACACTGAAGCTTTCTTT. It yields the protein CATSDRLNTEAFF. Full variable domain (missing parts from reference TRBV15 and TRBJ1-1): DAMVIQNPRYQVTQFGKPVTLSCSQTLNHNVMYWYQQKSSQAPKLLFHYYDKDFNNEADTPDNFQSRRPNTSFCFLDIRSPGLGDTAMYLCATSDRLNTEAFFGQGTRLTVV.

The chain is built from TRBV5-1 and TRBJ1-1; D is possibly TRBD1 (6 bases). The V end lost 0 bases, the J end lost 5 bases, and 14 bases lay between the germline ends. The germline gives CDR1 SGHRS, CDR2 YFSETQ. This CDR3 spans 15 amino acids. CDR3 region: CASSLGIRTVTEAFF. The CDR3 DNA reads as TGCGCCAGCAGCTTGGGAATTAGGACAGTTACTGAAGCTTTCTTT.

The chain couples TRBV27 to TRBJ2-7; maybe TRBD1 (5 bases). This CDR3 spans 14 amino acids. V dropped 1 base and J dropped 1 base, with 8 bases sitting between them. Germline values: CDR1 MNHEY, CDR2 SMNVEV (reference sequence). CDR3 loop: CASSLYTGSYEQYF. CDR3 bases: TGTGCCAGCAGTTTATATACAGGATCCTACGAGCAGTACTTC.

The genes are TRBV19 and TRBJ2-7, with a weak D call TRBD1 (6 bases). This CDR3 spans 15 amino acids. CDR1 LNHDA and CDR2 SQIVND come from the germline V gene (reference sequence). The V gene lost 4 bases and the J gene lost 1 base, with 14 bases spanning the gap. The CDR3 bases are TGTGCCAGTAGTAGGATCGGGACATTGTCCTACGAGCAGTACTTC. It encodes CASSRIGTLSYEQYF. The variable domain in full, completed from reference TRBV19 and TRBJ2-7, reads DGGITQSPKYLFRKEGQNVTLSCEQNLNHDAMYWYRQDPGQGLRLIYYSQIVNDFQKGDIAEGYSVSREKKESFPLTVTSAQKNPTAFYLCASSRIGTLSYEQYFGPGTRLTVT.

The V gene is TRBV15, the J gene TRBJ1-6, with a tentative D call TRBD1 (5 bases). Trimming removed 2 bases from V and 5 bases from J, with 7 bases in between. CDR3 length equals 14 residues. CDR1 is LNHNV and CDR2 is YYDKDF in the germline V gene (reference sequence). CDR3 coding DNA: TGTGCCACCAGCAGAACAGGCCATAATTCACCCCTCCACTTT. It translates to CATSRTGHNSPLHF.

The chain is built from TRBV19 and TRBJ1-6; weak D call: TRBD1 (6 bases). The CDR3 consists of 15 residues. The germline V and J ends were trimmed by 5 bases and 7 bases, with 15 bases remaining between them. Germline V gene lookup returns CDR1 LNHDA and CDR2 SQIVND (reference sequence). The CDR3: CASSGRGASNSPLHF. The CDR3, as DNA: TGTGCCAGTAGTGGGCGGGGGGCAAGCAATTCACCCCTCCACTTT.

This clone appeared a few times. The CDR3 DNA follows: TGTGCCAGCAGCCCGGAGACAGGTAGAAGCTACACCTTC. Translated, it gives CASSPETGRSYTF. The V call is TRBV7-2, the J call TRBJ1-2; possibly TRBD1 for D (6 bases). V gave up 5 bases and J gave up 9 bases, with 16 bases separating them. CDR1 and CDR2 (germline): SGHTA, FQGNSA. The CDR3 has 13 amino acids.

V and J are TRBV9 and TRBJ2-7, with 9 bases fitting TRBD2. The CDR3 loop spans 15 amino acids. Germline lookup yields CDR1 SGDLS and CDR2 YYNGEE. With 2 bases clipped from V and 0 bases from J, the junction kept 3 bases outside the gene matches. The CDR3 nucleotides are TGTGCCAGCAGCGTTAGCGGGGGTCTCTCCTACGAGCAGTACTTC. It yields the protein CASSVSGGLSYEQYF.

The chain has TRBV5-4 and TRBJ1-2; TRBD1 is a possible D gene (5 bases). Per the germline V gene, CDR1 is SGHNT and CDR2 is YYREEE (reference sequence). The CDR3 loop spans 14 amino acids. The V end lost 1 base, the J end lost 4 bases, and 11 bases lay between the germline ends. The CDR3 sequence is CASSLFSGGYGYTF. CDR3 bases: TGTGCCAGCAGCTTGTTCTCGGGGGGCTATGGCTACACCTTC.

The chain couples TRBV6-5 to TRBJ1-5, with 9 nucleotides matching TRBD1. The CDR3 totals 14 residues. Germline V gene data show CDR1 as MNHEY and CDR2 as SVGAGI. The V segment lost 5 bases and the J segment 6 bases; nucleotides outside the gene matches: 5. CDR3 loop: CASSPGQGFQPQHF. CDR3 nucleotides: TGTGCCAGCAGTCCGGGACAGGGTTTTCAGCCCCAGCATTTT.

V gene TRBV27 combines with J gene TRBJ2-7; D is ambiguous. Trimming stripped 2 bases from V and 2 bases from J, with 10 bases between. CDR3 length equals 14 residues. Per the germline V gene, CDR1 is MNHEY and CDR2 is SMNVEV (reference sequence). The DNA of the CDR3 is TGTGCCAGCAGTTTAATCGCGGAAACCTACGAGCAGTACTTC. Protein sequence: CASSLIAETYEQYF.

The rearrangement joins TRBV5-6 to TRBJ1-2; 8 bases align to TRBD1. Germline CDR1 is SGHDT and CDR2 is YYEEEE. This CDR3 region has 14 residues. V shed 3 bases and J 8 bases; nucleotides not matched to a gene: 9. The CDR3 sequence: CASSWATGGWGYTF. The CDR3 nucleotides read TGTGCCAGCAGCTGGGCCACAGGGGGATGGGGCTACACCTTC.

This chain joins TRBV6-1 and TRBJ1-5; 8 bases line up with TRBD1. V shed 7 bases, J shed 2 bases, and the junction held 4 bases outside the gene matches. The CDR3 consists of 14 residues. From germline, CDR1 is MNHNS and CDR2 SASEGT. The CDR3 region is CASKGQVGNQPQHF. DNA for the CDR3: TGTGCCAGCAAGGGACAGGTGGGCAATCAGCCCCAGCATTTT.

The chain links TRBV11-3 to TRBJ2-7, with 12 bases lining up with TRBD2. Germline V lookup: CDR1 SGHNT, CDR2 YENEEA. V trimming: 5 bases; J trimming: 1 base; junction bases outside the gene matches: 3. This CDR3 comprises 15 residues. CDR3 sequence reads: CASSETSGGSYEQYF. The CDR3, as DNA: TGTGCCAGCAGCGAAACTAGCGGGGGGTCCTACGAGCAGTACTTC.

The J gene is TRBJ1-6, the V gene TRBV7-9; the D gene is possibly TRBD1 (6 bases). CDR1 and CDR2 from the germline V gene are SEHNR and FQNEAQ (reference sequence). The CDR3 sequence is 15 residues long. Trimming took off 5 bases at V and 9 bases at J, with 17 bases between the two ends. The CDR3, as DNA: TGTGCCAGCAGCACGGTGACAGGTACAGGTTCACCCCTCCACTTT. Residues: CASSTVTGTGSPLHF.